This T cell receptor (beta chain) appears in the sequencing data of a study of blood T cell repertoires in COVID-19. Assay used: immunoSEQ multiplex PCR; TCRdb lists only in-frame clones, some missing. The sample shows approximately 69,000 clones, roughly 89% of them seen only once. The CDR3 is made up of 17 amino acids. Germline V CDR1 and CDR2: KGHDR, SFDVKD. J was trimmed by 6 bases and V by 4 bases; bases with no gene match: 6. V is TRBV24-1 and J is TRBJ2-3; 16 nucleotides line up with TRBD2. What was sequenced was peripheral blood. This clonotype originated in a man aged 45-65 years with acute or convalescent COVID-19. The CDR3 nucleotides read TGTGCCACCAGTGACACCGGGACTAGCGGGAGGGGGGATACGCAGTATTTT. Protein sequence: CATSDTGTSGRGDTQYF.